There are a few counts of the clone carrying this T cell receptor beta chain. A much larger clone differs by one base, so this may be a read error. These data come from a study of T cells in Graves' hyperthyroidism and ophthalmopathy. RNA transcripts were the template for amplifying TCR beta CDR3 regions. The HTBI primer set served for first-round RT-PCR of the TCR CDR3. TCRdb re-analysed the multiplex PCR reads in MiXCR, keeping a single row per CDR3 protein. The table records approximately 500,000 distinct CDR3 sequences, roughly 46% of them present only once. Germline V gene data show CDR1 as ENHRY and CDR2 as SYGVKD. This CDR3 is built from 14 residues.

This TCR derives from a young woman with Graves' hyperthyroidism. This chain links TRBV10-3 with TRBJ2-7; 10 bases are a match to TRBD1. Sequencing was done on a sample of peripheral blood or thyroid tissue (not recorded which). DNA for the CDR3: TGTGCCATCGGGGGAAGGGACAGGGGTTACGAGCGGTACTTC. Its translation is CAIGGRDRGYERYF.